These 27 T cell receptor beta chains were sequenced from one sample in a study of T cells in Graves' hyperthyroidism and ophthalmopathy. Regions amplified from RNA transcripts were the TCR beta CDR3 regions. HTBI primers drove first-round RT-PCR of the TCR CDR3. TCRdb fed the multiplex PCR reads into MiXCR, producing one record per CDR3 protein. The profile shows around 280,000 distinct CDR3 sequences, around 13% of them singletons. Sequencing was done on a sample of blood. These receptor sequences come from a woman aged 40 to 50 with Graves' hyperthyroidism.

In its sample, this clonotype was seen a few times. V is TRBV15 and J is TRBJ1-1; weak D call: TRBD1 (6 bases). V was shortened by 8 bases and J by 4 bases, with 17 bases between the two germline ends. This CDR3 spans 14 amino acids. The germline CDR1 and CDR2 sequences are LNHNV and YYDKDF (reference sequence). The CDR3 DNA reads TGTGCCACCTCCAGGACAGAGATGAGCACTGAAGCTTTCTTT. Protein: CATSRTEMSTEAFF.

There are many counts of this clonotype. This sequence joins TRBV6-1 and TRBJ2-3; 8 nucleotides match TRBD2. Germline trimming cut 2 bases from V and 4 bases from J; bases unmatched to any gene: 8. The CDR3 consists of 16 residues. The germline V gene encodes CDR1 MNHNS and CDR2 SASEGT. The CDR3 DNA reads TGTGCCAGCAGTGAAAGGGCGGGAGGTCTTTCAGATACGCAGTATTTT. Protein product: CASSERAGGLSDTQYF.

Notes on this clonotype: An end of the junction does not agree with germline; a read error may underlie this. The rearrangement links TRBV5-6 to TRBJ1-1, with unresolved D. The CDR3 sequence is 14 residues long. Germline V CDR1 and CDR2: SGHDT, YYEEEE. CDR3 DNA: TGTGCCAGCAGCCCGGGGAGATTGAACACTAAAGCTTTCTTT. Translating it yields CASSPGRLNTKAFF.

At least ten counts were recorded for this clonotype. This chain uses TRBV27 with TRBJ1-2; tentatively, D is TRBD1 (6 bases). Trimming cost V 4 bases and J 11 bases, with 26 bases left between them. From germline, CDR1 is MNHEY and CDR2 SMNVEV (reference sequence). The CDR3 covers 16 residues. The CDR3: CASSSPSRGAGTVYTF. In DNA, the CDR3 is TGTGCCAGCAGTTCTCCTTCCCGGGGGGCTGGGACGGTTTACACCTTC.

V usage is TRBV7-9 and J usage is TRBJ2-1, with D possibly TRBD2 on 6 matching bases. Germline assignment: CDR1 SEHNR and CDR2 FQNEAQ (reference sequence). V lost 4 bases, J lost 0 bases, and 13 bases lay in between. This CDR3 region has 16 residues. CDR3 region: CASSSIAVSSYNEQFF. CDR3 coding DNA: TGTGCCAGCAGCTCCATAGCGGTCAGCTCCTACAATGAGCAGTTCTTC.

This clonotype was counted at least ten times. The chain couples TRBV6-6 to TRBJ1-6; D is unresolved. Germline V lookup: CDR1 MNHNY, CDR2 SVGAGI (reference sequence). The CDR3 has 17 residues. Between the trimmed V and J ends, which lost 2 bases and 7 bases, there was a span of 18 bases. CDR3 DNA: TGTGCCAGCAGTTACCGCGCGACAATTTGGTTGAATTCACCCCTCCACTTT. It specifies CASSYRATIWLNSPLHF.

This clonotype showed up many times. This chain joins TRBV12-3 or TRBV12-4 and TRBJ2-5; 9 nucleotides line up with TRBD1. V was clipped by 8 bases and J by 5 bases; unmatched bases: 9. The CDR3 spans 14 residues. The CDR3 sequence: CASVWTGALETQYF. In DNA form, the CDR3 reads TGTGCCAGCGTTTGGACAGGGGCGTTGGAGACCCAGTACTTC.

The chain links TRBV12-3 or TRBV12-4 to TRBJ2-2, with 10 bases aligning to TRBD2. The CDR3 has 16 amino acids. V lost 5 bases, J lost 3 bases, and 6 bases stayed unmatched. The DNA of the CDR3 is TGTGCCAGCAGTATAAGCGGGAGGGAGGACACCGGGGAGCTGTTTTTT. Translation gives CASSISGREDTGELFF.

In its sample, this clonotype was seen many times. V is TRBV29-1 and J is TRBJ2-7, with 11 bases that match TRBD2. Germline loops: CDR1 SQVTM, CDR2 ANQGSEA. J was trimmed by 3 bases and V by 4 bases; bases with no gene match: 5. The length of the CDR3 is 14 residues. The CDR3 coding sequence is TGCAGCGTTGTGCTGCTAGCGGGAGGCTACGAGCAGTACTTC. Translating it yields CSVVLLAGGYEQYF.

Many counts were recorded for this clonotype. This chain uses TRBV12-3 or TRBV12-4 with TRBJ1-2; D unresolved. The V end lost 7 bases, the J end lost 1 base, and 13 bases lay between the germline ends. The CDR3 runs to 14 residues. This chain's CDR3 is CASTQETNNYGYTF. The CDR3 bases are TGTGCCAGCACCCAGGAGACCAATAACTATGGCTACACCTTC.

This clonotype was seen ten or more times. This CDR3 is CASSLGGGTAGNEQFF. DNA of the CDR3: TGTGCCAGCAGCTTAGGGGGGGGTACTGCCGGCAATGAGCAGTTCTTC. The rearrangement joins TRBV11-1 to TRBJ2-1, with 7 positions matching TRBD2. With V trimmed by 1 base and J by 6 bases, 9 bases remained unmatched. Germline lookup yields CDR1 SGHAT and CDR2 FQDESV (reference sequence). The CDR3 loop spans 16 amino acids.

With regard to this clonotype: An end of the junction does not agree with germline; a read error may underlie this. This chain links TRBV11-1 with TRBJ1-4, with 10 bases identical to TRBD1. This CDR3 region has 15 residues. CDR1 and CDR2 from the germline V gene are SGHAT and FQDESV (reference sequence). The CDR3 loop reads CARSDRDRGNEKLFF. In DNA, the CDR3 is TGTGCCCGCAGCGATCGGGACAGGGGAAATGAAAAACTGTTTTTT.

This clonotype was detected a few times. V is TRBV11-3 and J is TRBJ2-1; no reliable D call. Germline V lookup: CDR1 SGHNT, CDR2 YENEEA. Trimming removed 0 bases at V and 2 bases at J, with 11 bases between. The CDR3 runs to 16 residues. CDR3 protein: CASSLDSLGAYNEQFF. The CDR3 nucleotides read TGTGCCAGCAGCTTAGATTCCCTAGGAGCCTACAATGAGCAGTTCTTC.

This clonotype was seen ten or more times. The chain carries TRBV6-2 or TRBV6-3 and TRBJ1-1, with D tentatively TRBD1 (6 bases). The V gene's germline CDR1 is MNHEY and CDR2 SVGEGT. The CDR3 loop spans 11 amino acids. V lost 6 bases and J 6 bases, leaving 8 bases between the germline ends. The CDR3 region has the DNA TGTGCCAGCAGATGGGGGCCTGAAGCTTTCTTT. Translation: CASRWGPEAFF.

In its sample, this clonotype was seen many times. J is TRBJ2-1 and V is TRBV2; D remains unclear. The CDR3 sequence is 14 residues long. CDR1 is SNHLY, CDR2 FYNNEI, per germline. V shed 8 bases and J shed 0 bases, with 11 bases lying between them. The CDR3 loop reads CASGVHSSYNEQFF. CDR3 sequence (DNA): TGTGCCAGCGGAGTCCATAGCTCCTACAATGAGCAGTTCTTC.

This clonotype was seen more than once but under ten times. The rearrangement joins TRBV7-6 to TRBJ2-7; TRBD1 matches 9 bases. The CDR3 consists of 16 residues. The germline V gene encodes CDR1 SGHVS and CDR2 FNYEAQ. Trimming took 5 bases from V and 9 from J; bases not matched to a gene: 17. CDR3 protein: CASSTALGTGTIGQYF. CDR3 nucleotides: TGTGCCAGCAGCACAGCCTTGGGGACAGGGACAATCGGGCAGTACTTC.

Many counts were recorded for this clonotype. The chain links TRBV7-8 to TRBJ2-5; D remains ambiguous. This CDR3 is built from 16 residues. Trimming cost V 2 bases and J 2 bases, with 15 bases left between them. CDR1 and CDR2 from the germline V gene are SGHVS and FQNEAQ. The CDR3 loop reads CASSLKRWSVQETQYF. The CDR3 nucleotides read TGTGCCAGCAGCTTAAAGAGGTGGTCTGTTCAAGAGACCCAGTACTTC.

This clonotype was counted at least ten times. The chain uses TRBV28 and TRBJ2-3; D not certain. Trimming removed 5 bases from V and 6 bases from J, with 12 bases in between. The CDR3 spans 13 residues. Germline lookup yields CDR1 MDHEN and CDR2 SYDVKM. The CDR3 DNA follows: TGTGCCAGCAGTGTACGACTTAAGGATACGCAGTATTTT. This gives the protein CASSVRLKDTQYF.

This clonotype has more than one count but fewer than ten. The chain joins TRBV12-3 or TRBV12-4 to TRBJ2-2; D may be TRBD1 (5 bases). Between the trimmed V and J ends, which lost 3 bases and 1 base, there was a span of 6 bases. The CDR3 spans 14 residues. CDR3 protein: CASSFQGNTGELFF. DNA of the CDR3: TGTGCCAGCAGTTTCCAGGGGAACACCGGGGAGCTGTTTTTT.

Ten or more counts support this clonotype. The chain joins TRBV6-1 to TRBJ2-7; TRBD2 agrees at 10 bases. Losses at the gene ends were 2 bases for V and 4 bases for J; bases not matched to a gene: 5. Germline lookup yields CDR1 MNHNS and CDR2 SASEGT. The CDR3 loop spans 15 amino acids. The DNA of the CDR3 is TGTGCCAGCAGTGAACAGGCTAGCGGGAGTTACGAGCAGTACTTC. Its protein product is CASSEQASGSYEQYF.

CDR3: CSAPSGRGSDTQYF. The DNA of the CDR3 is TGCAGTGCTCCCAGCGGGAGGGGGTCAGATACGCAGTATTTT. The chain is built from TRBV20-1 and TRBJ2-3; 10 nucleotides align to TRBD2. V lost 5 bases to trimming and J lost 4 bases; unmatched junction nucleotides: 6. Germline V lookup: CDR1 DFQATT, CDR2 SNEGSKA (reference sequence). This CDR3 has 14 amino acids.

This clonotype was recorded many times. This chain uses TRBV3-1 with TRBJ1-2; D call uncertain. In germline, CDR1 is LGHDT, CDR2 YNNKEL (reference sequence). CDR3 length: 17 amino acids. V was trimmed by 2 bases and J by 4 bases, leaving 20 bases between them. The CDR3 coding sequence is TGTGCCAGCAGCCAATCCCTAACCCCAGGTAACTCCTATGGCTACACCTTC. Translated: CASSQSLTPGNSYGYTF.

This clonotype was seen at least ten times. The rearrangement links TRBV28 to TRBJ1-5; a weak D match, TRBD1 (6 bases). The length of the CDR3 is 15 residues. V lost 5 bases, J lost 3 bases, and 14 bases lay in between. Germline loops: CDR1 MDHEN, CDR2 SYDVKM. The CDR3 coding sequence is TGTGCCAGCAGTCCCGCAGACAGGACCAATCAGCCCCAGCATTTT. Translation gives CASSPADRTNQPQHF.

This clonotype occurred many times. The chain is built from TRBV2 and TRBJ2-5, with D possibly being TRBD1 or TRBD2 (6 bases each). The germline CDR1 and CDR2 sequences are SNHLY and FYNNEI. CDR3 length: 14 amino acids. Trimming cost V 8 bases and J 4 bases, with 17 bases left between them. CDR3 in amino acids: CASGLRGLGETQYF. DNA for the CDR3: TGTGCCAGCGGACTAAGGGGGTTGGGAGAGACCCAGTACTTC.

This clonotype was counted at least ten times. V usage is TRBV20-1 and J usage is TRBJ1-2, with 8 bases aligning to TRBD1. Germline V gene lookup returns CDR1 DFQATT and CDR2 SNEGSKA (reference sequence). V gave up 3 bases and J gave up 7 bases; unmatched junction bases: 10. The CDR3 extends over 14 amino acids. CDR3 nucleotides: TGCAGTGCTAGTCTCACTCAGGGGGCCTCTGGCTACACCTTC. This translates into CSASLTQGASGYTF.

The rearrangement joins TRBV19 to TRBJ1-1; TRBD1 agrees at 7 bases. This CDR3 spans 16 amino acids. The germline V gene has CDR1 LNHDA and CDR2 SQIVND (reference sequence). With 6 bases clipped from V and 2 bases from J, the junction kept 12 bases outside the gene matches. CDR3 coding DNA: TGTGCCAGTAGCCGAACAGGGGTGGGGGCCAACACTGAAGCTTTCTTT. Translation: CASSRTGVGANTEAFF. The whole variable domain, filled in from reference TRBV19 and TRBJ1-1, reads DGGITQSPKYLFRKEGQNVTLSCEQNLNHDAMYWYRQDPGQGLRLIYYSQIVNDFQKGDIAEGYSVSREKKESFPLTVTSAQKNPTAFYLCASSRTGVGANTEAFFGQGTRLTVV.

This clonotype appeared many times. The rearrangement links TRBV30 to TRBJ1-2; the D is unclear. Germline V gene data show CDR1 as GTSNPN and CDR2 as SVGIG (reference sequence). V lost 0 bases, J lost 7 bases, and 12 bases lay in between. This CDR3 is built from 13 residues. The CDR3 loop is CAWSVQPRGGYTF. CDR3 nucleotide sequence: TGTGCCTGGAGTGTACAGCCACGGGGTGGCTACACCTTC.